The 2 T cell receptor beta chains below were found in one sample sequenced in a study of cytotoxic CD8 clonotypes in ibrutinib-treated CLL. Clones were read by immunoSEQ multiplex PCR, and TCRdb kept only the in-frame ones, dropping some. The sample shows just over 200,000 clones, about four fifths of them seen only once. The material was PBMCs, obtained after 12 months of ibrutinib treatment. These receptors were taken from a human donor with chronic lymphocytic leukemia.

The rearrangement uses TRBV7-9 and TRBJ1-5; D is possibly TRBD1 (6 bases). The CDR3 covers 16 residues. The germline V gene encodes CDR1 SEHNR and CDR2 FQNEAQ (reference sequence). V was pared by 4 bases and J by 6 bases, with 19 bases between. CDR3 in amino acids: CASSYYSGEGSQPQHF. The CDR3 DNA reads TGTGCCAGCAGCTATTATTCAGGGGAAGGGAGTCAGCCCCAGCATTTT.

The gene calls are TRBV19 and TRBJ2-1; TRBD2 matches 8 bases. Germline V gives CDR1 LNHDA, CDR2 SQIVND (reference sequence). V shed 7 bases, J shed 2 bases, and the junction held 7 bases outside the gene matches. This CDR3 contains 15 residues. The CDR3 DNA reads TGTGCCAGTACCCCAGCGGGAGTTACCTACAATGAGCAGTTCTTC. Amino acid sequence: CASTPAGVTYNEQFF.